This entry describes one TCR beta chain. Its antigen is not yet known. No base quality values were provided; no much bigger clone lies one nucleotide off. The record originates from a study of CD8+ T cells in alopecia areata (dated by TCRdb to 2016 to 2019). At the level of the whole study: The treated patients took part in an open-label pilot trial in which moderate-to-severe alopecia areata was treated with oral tofacitinib at 5 to 10 mg twice daily. Tofacitinib-treated patients had biopsies at baseline and at 4 and 24 weeks of treatment, with a later scalp biopsy in several patients. The study used high-throughput TCRbeta sequencing to examine T cell clonal expansion in alopecia areata, in both the C3H/HeJ mouse model and human patients. Tofacitinib was given for 6 to 18 months, followed by 6 months of follow-up off drug to assess delayed response and recurrence. RNA was extracted with the PAXgene miRNA kit for fixed scalp, the miRNeasy kit for PBMCs, and the RNeasy kit for mouse skin. TCRbeta CDR3 regions were amplified by immunoSEQ multiplex PCR with 35 Vbeta forward and 13 Jbeta reverse primers. Scalp tissue and sorted CD4+ and CD8+ peripheral blood T cells from patchy and totalis/universalis alopecia areata patients and from healthy controls were covered by human TCRbeta sequencing. Clonality in the scalp was compared among normal scalp (n=4), patchy alopecia areata scalp (n=8), and alopecia totalis/universalis scalp (n=8). In treated patients, disease severity was measured using the SALT score, which gives the percentage of scalp surface area affected. What the authors observed across the whole study: Tofacitinib significantly lowered scalp clonality and the number of expanded CD8+ clones among the top 100 scalp clones. Shared TCR sequences between patients were less evident than in mice, which may be partly attributable to HLA diversity in the patient population. During tofacitinib treatment, many expanded lesional clones stuck around in both scalp and blood, and this persistence may partly explain why relapse happens after treatment is stopped. Scalp TCR repertoire analysis is complicated because resident alphabeta T cells in normal human skin are also sequenced, whereas mouse skin is dominated by gammadelta T cells. Compared with normal scalp, lesional scalp had higher clonality and more expanded CD8+ clones, particularly in alopecia totalis/universalis, a pattern that suggests antigenic drive. Because the treated cohort was small and included a single nonresponder, larger studies are needed to assess links between baseline CD8+ expansion and response.

Library preparation was by the immunoSEQ multiplex PCR assay. For TCR sequencing, RNA was extracted from every sample and reverse transcribed into cDNA to serve as template. First-strand cDNA was synthesized using SuperScript III with a 2:1 mix of oligo-dT and random hexamers. A synthetic immune receptor repertoire was used to assess amplification bias, and residual bias was removed computationally. The paper's processing steps were these. Raw reads were preprocessed to remove errors, and CDR3 was defined according to IMGT conventions as the region from the conserved cysteine to phenylalanine. Clonality was computed by normalizing Shannon entropy by log2 of the number of productive unique TCRs and subtracting the result from 1. Scalp TCRbeta sequences were cross-referenced with sorted blood CD4 and CD8 repertoires so that the CD4 or CD8 identity of scalp clones could be inferred. In TCRdb, the immuneACCESS table is reduced to in-frame sequences with V and J assigned. These tables do not hold every clone; where another copy was compared, an unresolved V gene accounts for under half, and the others remain unexplained. V and J calls and clone size are as listed in that table; D and trimming were resolved from the DNA. The sample contains 10,000 to 15,000 clones, 65% to 70% of them found a single time. Of the sample, around 7% falls within the top ten clones.

Read against the paper, the sample's time point label means: approximately 4 weeks on oral tofacitinib. The treatment or condition label, as the study defines it: oral pan-JAK inhibitor, 5-10 mg twice daily. From alopecia areata patients, peripheral blood was collected along with lesional scalp punch biopsies. Scalp biopsies from humans were placed right away in PAXgene tissue containers for fixation. This material consisted of skin, taken at week 4, from a patient treated with tofacitinib. This clonotype was sampled from a human donor with alopecia areata.

The sequenced DNA is TGTGCCAGCAGTTGGGACAGGGGAACCACAGATACGCAGTATTTT. It encodes CASSWDRGTTDTQYF. In this chain, TRBV2 is recombined with TRBJ2-3, and 10 junction bases match TRBD1. Sequences SNHLY (CDR1) and FYNNEI (CDR2) are obtained from the germline V gene. V lost 5 bases and J lost 2 bases, and the count of bases not matched to a germline gene is 4. The CDR3, cysteine through phenylalanine, is 15 amino acids long. The CDR3 DNA has 45 bases and is translated from base 1.